In this sample, the clone carrying this TCR beta chain turned up many times. The antigen remains unidentified. There were no patients who had received any treatment before thyroid surgery. This sample is part of a study of metastatic and nonmetastatic thyroid tumors. Turning to the study itself: Malignant and benign thyroid patients had repertoires compared in peripheral blood and tumor or nodule tissue.

J was trimmed by 4 bases and V by 0 bases; bases with no gene match: 7. The CDR3 runs 16 residues. Germline V gene lookup returns CDR1 DFQATT and CDR2 SNEGSKA (reference sequence). Notes on the study in general: Benign nodules were reported to have significantly lower TCR beta diversity than malignant thyroid tumors, in blood and tumor.

TCRdb re-called the PCR reads through MiXCR. The sample records under 5,000 clones, approximately 22% being singletons. The V call is TRBV20-1, the J call TRBJ2-7, with TRBD1 matching over 12 bases. Sequencing was performed on tumor tissue. The receptor's source is a male donor with papillary thyroid cancer or a benign thyroid nodule (not recorded which). Some clones in this sample may be carry-over from other donors' samples. The CDR3 DNA follows: TGCAGTGCTAGAGACGTTGCGGGACAGGGGGCTTACGAGCAGTACTTC. This codes for CSARDVAGQGAYEQYF.